The table lists the clone carrying this T cell receptor beta chain with a few counts. The antigen remains undetermined. V shed 0 bases and J 4 bases; nucleotides not matched to a gene: 6. Looked up from germline, CDR1 is DFQATT and CDR2 is SNEGSKA (reference sequence). The CDR3 extends over 15 amino acids. TCRdb ran MiXCR on the 5' RACE reads and lists one entry per CDR3 protein. Among about 27,000 distinct CDR3 sequences listed, about 7% were seen once. The time point: sample taken at primary tumor resection. Unsorted whole RNA from tumor, nontumor lung or frozen PBMC underwent sequencing. The sample is drawn from a study of spatial heterogeneity in lung cancer. Study observations and caveats: Expanded intratumoral alpha and beta TCR counts tracked tumor mutation counts.

The input for sequencing was lung tumor tissue, taken at surgery. This TCR was recovered from a male donor with early-stage non-small cell lung cancer. V is TRBV20-1 and J is TRBJ2-3; 8 bases fit TRBD2. This CDR3 is CSARDPRGVADTQYF. CDR3 bases: TGCAGTGCTAGAGATCCGCGGGGGGTGGCAGATACGCAGTATTTT.